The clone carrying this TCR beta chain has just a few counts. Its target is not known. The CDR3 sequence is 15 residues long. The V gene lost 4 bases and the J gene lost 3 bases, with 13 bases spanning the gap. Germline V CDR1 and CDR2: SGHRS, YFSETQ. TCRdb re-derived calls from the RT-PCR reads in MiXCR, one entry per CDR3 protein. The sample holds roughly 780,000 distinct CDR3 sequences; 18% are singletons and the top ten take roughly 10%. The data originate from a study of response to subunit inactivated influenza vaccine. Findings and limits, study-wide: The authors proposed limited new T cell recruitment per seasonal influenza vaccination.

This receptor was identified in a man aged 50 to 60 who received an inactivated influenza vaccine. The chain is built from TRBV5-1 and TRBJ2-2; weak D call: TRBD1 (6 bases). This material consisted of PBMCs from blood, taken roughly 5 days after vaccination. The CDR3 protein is CASSQQGRDTGELFF. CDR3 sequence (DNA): TGCGCCAGCAGCCAACAGGGACGGGACACCGGGGAGCTGTTTTTT.